This record concerns one T cell receptor beta chain sequence. Antigen unknown. This sample stems from a study of vaccination effects on CD4 cells after COVID-19. As for the study in general: Sampling of a couple of convalescent patients took place 16 days and one week prior to vaccination. Overall study results and limits: Pronounced clonal contraction occurred in clones induced by infection and by vaccine late after vaccination.

The authors isolated CD4+ T cells after roughly eleven days of culture. Clones were read by immunoSEQ multiplex PCR, and TCRdb kept only the in-frame ones, dropping some. Of some 63,000 clones listed, approximately 70% are singletons. The sample in question was CD4+ T cells from PBMCs cultured without peptide, obtained before COVID-19 vaccination. The sequence derives from a human donor who had a prior SARS-CoV-2 infection.

CDR3 nucleotide sequence: TGTGCCAGCAGCAAAATAGCGGGGGGCACAGATACGCAGTATTTT. Encoded protein: CASSKIAGGTDTQYF. The chain recombines TRBV21-1 with TRBJ2-3; the table's D call TRBD2 went unverified against the DNA. TRBV21-1 is a pseudogene. This CDR3 comprises 15 residues.